This T cell receptor beta chain was identified during a study of naive and memory T cell subsets. Regarding the study as a whole: There was no ground truth to check naive and memory subset results.

As for this clonotype: Its antigen is not identified.

J was trimmed by 6 bases and V by 5 bases; bases with no gene match: 7. There are 14 residues in the CDR3. Per germline, CDR1 MNHNY and CDR2 SVGAGI (reference sequence). An equimolar mix of two oligonucleotides served as the beta constant-region primer for TRBC1 and TRBC2. Each CDR3 protein is one row after TCRdb ran MiXCR on the UMI-ligation and nested PCR reads. Among tens of thousands of distinct CDR3 sequences listed, around 13% were seen once. What was sequenced was central memory CD4+ T cells from blood. This sequence was found in a human donor in good health. V usage is TRBV6-6 and J usage is TRBJ2-7; 10 bases map to TRBD2. Here the CDR3 DNA reads TGTGCCAGCAGTGTTCTAGCGGGAGCAGTCGAGCAGTACTTC. It translates to CASSVLAGAVEQYF.